Listed below are T cell receptor beta chains from one sample, sequenced in a study of T cells expressing NK-cell markers. TCRdb reprocessed the 5' RACE reads, with one entry per CDR3 protein and no DNA. The table gives some 390,000 distinct CDR3 sequences; the top ten clones make up about 10% of it. The specimen sequenced was blood T cells: a sorted CD56 or NKG2C T cell subset, CD4+ or CD8+ T cells, or bulk PBMC T cells (not recorded which). All receptors derive from a woman aged 45 to 65 in good health. The CDR3 runs from the conserved cysteine through the conserved F or W. The order of the fields is J gene, V gene, CDR3 protein.

TRBJ2-1 | TRBV12-3/TRBV12-4 | CASTYPGGTAQSNEQFF
TRBJ2-1 | TRBV5-1 | CASRSVLLAAGGQFF
TRBJ1-4 | TRBV12-3/TRBV12-4 | CASSFGQGAEKLFF
TRBJ1-2 | TRBV19 | CASRPPFQGSGYTF
TRBJ2-3 | TRBV15 | CATSRTVARELDTQYF
TRBJ2-5 | TRBV7-8 | CASSLSWTWEETQYF
TRBJ2-5 | TRBV20-1 | CSARDLATSAQETQYF
TRBJ2-6 | TRBV18 | CASGQSSGANVLTF
TRBJ2-1 | TRBV7-2 | CASSLLTSGEYNEQFF
TRBJ1-2 | TRBV29-1 | CSVEVTRDRGRFNTF
TRBJ2-2 | TRBV2 | CASSEVGTGIRWSGELFF
TRBJ2-1 | TRBV20-1 | CSASPSMGSYNEQFF
TRBJ1-2 | TRBV4-2 | CASSQERRFGYTF
TRBJ2-7 | TRBV27 | CASSNKRNYEQYF
TRBJ1-3 | TRBV4-1 | CASSQSPDASLNSGNTIYF
TRBJ1-5 | TRBV20-1 | CSARDSLEVDQPQHF
TRBJ2-7 | TRBV20-1 | CSASGRGLSYEQYF
TRBJ2-1 | TRBV20-1 | CSARGPGGKGQFF
TRBJ2-5 | TRBV4-1 | CASSLRTSGPIQETQYF
TRBJ2-1 | TRBV3-1 | CASSRDSSQFF
TRBJ1-2 | TRBV6-7 | CASSYEGGCPKGYTF
TRBJ2-3 | TRBV9 | CASQGTRSTDTQYF
TRBJ2-6 | TRBV11-2 | CASIGTSGRSSGANVLTF
TRBJ2-1 | TRBV5-1 | CASTLLGSFTSYNEQFF
TRBJ2-1 | TRBV27 | CASSLLRGRAIYEQFF
TRBJ2-3 | TRBV6-6 | CASSQPGQPSTDTQYF
TRBJ2-1 | TRBV5-1 | CASSRADSSYNEQFF
TRBJ1-1 | TRBV7-9 | CASSLSTGQNTEAFF
TRBJ2-1 | TRBV6-5 | CASSGQFDEQFF
TRBJ2-4 | TRBV12-3/TRBV12-4 | CASSLEGKSIKNIQYF
TRBJ2-5 | TRBV5-1 | CASSLAISYQETQYF
TRBJ1-3 | TRBV5-1 | CASSLDSYSGNTIYF
TRBJ2-5 | TRBV5-6 | CASSLAVQTQYF
TRBJ2-2 | TRBV6-5 | CASTRTVVGNTGELFF
TRBJ2-2 | TRBV19 | CAMGTSATGELFF
TRBJ2-7 | TRBV20-1 | CSASGAGFYEQYF